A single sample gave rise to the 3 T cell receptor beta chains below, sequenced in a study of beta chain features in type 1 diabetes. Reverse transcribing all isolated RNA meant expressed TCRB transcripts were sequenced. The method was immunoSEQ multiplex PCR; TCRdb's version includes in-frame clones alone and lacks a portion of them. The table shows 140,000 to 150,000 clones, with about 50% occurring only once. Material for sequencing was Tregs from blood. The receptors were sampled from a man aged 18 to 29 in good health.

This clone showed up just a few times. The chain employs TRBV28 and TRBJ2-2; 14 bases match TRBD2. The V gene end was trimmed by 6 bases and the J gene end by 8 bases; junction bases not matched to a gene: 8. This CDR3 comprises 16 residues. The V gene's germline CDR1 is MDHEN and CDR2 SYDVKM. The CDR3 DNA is TGTGCCAGCAGCTCCGGGACTAGCGGGGGATTGGGGGAGCTGTTTTTT. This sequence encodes CASSSGTSGGLGELFF.

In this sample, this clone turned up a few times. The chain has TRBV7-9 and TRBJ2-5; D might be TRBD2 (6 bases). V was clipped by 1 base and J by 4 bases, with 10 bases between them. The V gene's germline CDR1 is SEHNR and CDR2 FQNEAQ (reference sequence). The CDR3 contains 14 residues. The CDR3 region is CASSLVPGGETQYF. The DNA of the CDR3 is TGTGCCAGCAGCTTAGTCCCCGGGGGAGAGACCCAGTACTTC.

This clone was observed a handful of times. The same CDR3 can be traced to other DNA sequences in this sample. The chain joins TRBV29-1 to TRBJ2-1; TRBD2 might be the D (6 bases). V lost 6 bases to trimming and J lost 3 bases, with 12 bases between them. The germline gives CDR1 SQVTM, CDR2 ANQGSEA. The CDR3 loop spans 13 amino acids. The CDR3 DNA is TGCAGCGTAGCGGGTCGCTACTACAATGAGCAGTTCTTC. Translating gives CSVAGRYYNEQFF.